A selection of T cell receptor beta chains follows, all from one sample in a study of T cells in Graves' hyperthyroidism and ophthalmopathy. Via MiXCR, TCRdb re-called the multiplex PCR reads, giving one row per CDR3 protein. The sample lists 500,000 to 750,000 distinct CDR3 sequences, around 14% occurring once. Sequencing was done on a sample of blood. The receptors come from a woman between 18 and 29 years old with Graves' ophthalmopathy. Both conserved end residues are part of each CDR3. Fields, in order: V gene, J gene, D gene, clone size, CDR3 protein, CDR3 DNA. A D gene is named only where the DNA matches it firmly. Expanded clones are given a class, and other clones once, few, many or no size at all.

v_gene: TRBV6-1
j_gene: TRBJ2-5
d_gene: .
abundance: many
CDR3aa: CASSTGLKTQYF
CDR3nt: TGTGCCAGCAGCACCGGGCTAAAGACCCAGTACTTC

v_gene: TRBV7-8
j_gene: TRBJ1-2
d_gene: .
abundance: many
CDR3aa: CASAPQRHYGYTF
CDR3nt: TGTGCCAGCGCTCCTCAGAGGCACTATGGCTACACCTTC

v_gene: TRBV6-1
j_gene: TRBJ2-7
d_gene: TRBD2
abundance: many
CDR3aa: CASLPAGDSSYEQYF
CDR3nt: TGTGCCAGTTTGCCTGCGGGGGATAGCTCCTACGAGCAGTACTTC

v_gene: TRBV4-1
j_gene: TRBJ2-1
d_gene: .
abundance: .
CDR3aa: CASSQQYNEQFF
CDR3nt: TGCGCCAGCAGCCAACAGTACAATGAGCAGTTCTTC

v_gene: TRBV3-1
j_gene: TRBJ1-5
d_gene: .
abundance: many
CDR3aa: CASSQDRTDNQPQHF
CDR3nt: TGTGCCAGCAGCCAAGACAGGACGGACAATCAGCCCCAGCATTTT

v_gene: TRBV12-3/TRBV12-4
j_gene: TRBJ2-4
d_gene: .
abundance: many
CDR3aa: CASSLRILGNIQYF
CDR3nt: TGTGCCAGCAGTTTAAGGATCTTGGGAAACATTCAGTACTTC

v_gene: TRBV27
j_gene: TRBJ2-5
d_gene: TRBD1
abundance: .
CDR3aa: CASSTRQGSHGYF
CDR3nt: TGTGCCAGCAGTACCCGACAGGGGTCCCATGGGTACTTC

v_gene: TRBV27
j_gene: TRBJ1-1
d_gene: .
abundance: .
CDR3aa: CASSLYTYTEAFF
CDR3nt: TGTGCCAGCAGTTTATACACGTACACTGAAGCTTTCTTT

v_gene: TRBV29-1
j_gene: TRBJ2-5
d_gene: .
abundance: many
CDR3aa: CSVALSGKETQYF
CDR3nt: TGCAGCGTTGCCCTGTCGGGGAAAGAGACCCAGTACTTC

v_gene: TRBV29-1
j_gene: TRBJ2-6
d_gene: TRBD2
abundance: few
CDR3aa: CSVGTSGRYGANVLTF
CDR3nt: TGCAGCGTAGGGACTAGCGGGAGGTATGGGGCCAACGTCCTGACTTTC

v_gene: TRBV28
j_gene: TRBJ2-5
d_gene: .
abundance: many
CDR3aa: CASSFLDSIMQTQYF
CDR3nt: TGTGCCAGCAGTTTTCTCGACAGCATCATGCAGACCCAGTACTTC

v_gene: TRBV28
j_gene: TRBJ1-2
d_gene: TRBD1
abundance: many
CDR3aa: CASSFFQGANYGYTF
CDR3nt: TGTGCCAGCAGTTTTTTCCAGGGGGCTAACTATGGCTACACCTTC

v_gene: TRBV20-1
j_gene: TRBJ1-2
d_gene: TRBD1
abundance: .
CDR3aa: CSVPTTGGASRGYTF
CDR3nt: TGCAGTGTTCCCACGACAGGGGGCGCTTCAAGAGGCTACACCTTC

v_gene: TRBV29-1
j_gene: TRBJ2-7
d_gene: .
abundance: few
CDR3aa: CSVERNDYEQYF
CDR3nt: TGCAGCGTTGAGAGGAATGACTACGAGCAGTACTTC

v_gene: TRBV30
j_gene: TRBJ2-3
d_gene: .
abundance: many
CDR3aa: CAWRPRGQSTDTQYF
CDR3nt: TGTGCCTGGAGACCCCGGGGGCAGAGCACAGATACGCAGTATTTT

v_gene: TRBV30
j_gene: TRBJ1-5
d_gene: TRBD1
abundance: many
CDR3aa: CAWRIGTGDYQPQHF
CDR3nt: TGTGCCTGGAGGATCGGGACAGGCGATTATCAGCCCCAGCATTTT

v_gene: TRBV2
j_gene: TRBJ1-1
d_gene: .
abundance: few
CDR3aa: CASNPWWIF
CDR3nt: TGTGCCAGCAATCCTTGGTGGATCTTT